Following are 27 T cell receptor beta chains from one sample sequenced in a study of T-cell reconstitution after alpha-beta-depleted transplantation in children. Construction of the TCRbeta library involved unique molecular identifiers. MiXCR, run by TCRdb on the PCR reads, gives a single entry per CDR3 protein. The table shows about 300,000 distinct CDR3 sequences, with 10% occurring only once. Sequences were derived from PBMCs, sampled before TCRalphabeta/CD19-depleted stem cell transplant. These receptors all come from a boy in the first two years of life with acute myeloid leukemia, due to receive a stem cell transplant.

This clonotype was seen at least ten times. The chain recombines TRBV29-1 with TRBJ1-1; no reliable D call. Trimming left V 3 bases short and J 10 bases short, with 15 bases between. The CDR3 sequence is 12 residues long. Per germline, CDR1 SQVTM and CDR2 ANQGSEA. The CDR3 sequence: CSVESGSSLAFF. CDR3 nucleotides: TGCAGCGTTGAGAGTGGGTCATCGCTAGCTTTCTTT.

This clonotype came up a few times. This chain connects TRBV20-1 to TRBJ1-1; D gene uncertain. The CDR3 contains 13 residues. The germline V and J ends were trimmed by 6 bases and 0 bases, with 11 bases remaining between them. Germline assignment: CDR1 DFQATT and CDR2 SNEGSKA (reference sequence). In nucleotides, the CDR3 is TGCAGTGCCCAAGGTCGGGTGAACACTGAAGCTTTCTTT. Translating it yields CSAQGRVNTEAFF.

At least ten counts were recorded for this clonotype. The chain has TRBV14 and TRBJ2-4; TRBD1 is a possible D gene (6 bases). The CDR3 consists of 18 residues. Germline CDR1 is SGHDN and CDR2 is FVKESK. V lost 0 bases and J 2 bases, leaving 17 bases between the germline ends. CDR3 nucleotides: TGTGCCAGCAGCCAAGATAGGTCCGGACAGCCTTCCAAAAACATTCAGTACTTC. Translated, it gives CASSQDRSGQPSKNIQYF. The full variable domain, its missing parts supplied by reference TRBV14 and TRBJ2-4, is EAGVTQFPSHSVIEKGQTVTLRCDPISGHDNLYWYRRVMGKEIKFLLHFVKESKQDESGMPNNRFLAERTGGTYSTLKVQPAELEDSGVYFCASSQDRSGQPSKNIQYFGAGTRLSVL.

V usage is TRBV7-9 and J usage is TRBJ1-5; D gene ambiguous. The V end was cut by 2 bases, the J end by 9 bases, with 17 bases between. Per the germline V gene, CDR1 is SEHNR and CDR2 is FQNEAQ (reference sequence). CDR3 size: 15 residues. DNA for the CDR3: TGTGCCAGCAGCTTACCCGTCGAGGAAGTTGGGCCCCAGCATTTT. Protein sequence: CASSLPVEEVGPQHF. The whole variable domain, filled in from reference TRBV7-9 and TRBJ1-5, reads DTGVSQNPRHKITKRGQNVTFRCDPISEHNRLYWYRQTLGQGPEFLTYFQNEAQLEKSRLLSDRFSAERPKGSFSTLEIQRTEQGDSAMYLCASSLPVEEVGPQHFGDGTRLSIL.

This clonotype appeared many times. V is TRBV6-5 and J is TRBJ2-5, with 7 nucleotides matching TRBD1. The V gene's germline CDR1 is MNHEY and CDR2 SVGAGI. Unmatched junction bases numbered 13, after V lost 4 bases and J lost 2 bases. There are 17 residues in the CDR3. In nucleotides, the CDR3 is TGTGCCAGCAGTTGGGCTGTACAGGGGTCCCGACAAGAGACCCAGTACTTC. Its protein is CASSWAVQGSRQETQYF.

In its sample, this clonotype was seen many times. The gene calls are TRBV7-6 and TRBJ2-3; 8 nucleotides line up with TRBD1. This CDR3 region has 16 residues. J lost 2 bases, V lost 5 bases, and 9 bases had no gene match. Germline V gives CDR1 SGHVS, CDR2 FNYEAQ. The CDR3 here is CASSHPSTGDTDTQYF. CDR3 DNA: TGTGCCAGCAGCCACCCCTCGACAGGGGACACAGATACGCAGTATTTT.

This clonotype was counted only a few times. This sequence joins TRBV3-1 and TRBJ1-5; a possible D gene is TRBD1 (5 bases). This CDR3 comprises 16 residues. CDR1 and CDR2 (germline): LGHDT, YNNKEL (reference sequence). Trimming pared 4 bases from V and 6 bases from J, leaving 19 bases between. CDR3 residues: CASSPGYPGMGQPQHF. The CDR3 coding sequence is TGTGCCAGCAGCCCCGGGTACCCAGGGATGGGTCAGCCCCAGCATTTT.

The chain is built from TRBV28 and TRBJ2-7; D perhaps matches TRBD1 (7 bases). V was shortened by 5 bases and J by 2 bases, with 13 bases between the two germline ends. The V gene's germline CDR1 is MDHEN and CDR2 SYDVKM. The CDR3 loop spans 14 amino acids. For the CDR3, the DNA is TGTGCCAGCAGTAGGAGGGACAGAACCTACGAGCAGTACTTC. Its translation: CASSRRDRTYEQYF.

In this sample, this clonotype turned up many times. V is TRBV29-1 and J is TRBJ2-1; no clear D gene. Per germline, CDR1 SQVTM and CDR2 ANQGSEA. Trimming took off 6 bases at V and 7 bases at J, with 16 bases between the two ends. The CDR3 has 13 residues. In DNA form, the CDR3 reads TGCAGCGTCCTCTTACTAAACACAAATGAGCAGTTCTTC. This encodes CSVLLLNTNEQFF.

This clonotype was counted ten times or more. This chain connects TRBV9 to TRBJ2-7; no clear D gene. Germline CDR1 and CDR2: SGDLS and YYNGEE. The germline V and J ends were trimmed by 2 bases and 3 bases, with 12 bases remaining between them. This CDR3 comprises 14 residues. The CDR3 here is CASSVGTGVYEQYF. CDR3 nucleotide sequence: TGTGCCAGCAGCGTCGGCACCGGTGTCTACGAGCAGTACTTC.

This clonotype was seen at least ten times. The chain combines TRBV6-5 with TRBJ2-5; 11 bases fit TRBD1. The CDR3 has 14 amino acids. Looked up from germline, CDR1 is MNHEY and CDR2 is SVGAGI. V lost 7 bases to trimming and J lost 4 bases; unmatched junction nucleotides: 5. CDR3 coding DNA: TGTGCCAGCAATTTGGGACAGGGGGGAGAGACCCAGTACTTC. Translation: CASNLGQGGETQYF.

This clonotype was seen repeatedly, ten times or more. The chain has TRBV20-1 and TRBJ1-1; no definite D call. Germline loops: CDR1 DFQATT, CDR2 SNEGSKA (reference sequence). The CDR3 is made up of 13 amino acids. The V end was cut by 5 bases, the J end by 1 base, with 11 bases between. This chain's CDR3 is CSAPSPGNTEAFF. In DNA, the CDR3 is TGCAGTGCTCCTTCACCGGGGAACACTGAAGCTTTCTTT.

This clonotype appeared many times. The chain has TRBV20-1 and TRBJ2-7, with 10 bases matching TRBD1. CDR1 and CDR2 (germline): DFQATT, SNEGSKA (reference sequence). The J segment lost 1 base and the V segment lost 6 bases, leaving 6 bases of the junction unmatched. The CDR3 runs 14 residues. This CDR3 reads CSATPGQGSYEQYF. In nucleotides, the CDR3 is TGCAGTGCCACCCCGGGACAGGGGTCCTACGAGCAGTACTTC.

This clonotype has only a few counts. The junction departs from germline at one end; a sequencing error may be responsible. The chain has TRBV5-5 and TRBJ2-7, with D perhaps matching TRBD1 (6 bases). CDR1 is SGHKS and CDR2 is YYEKEE in the germline V gene (reference sequence). There are 10 residues in the CDR3. CDR3 region: CASSLDRENF. CDR3 sequence (DNA): TGTGCCAGCAGCTTGGACAGGGAAAACTTC.

About this clonotype: A much larger clonotype is one base distant, so this may be a read error. The chain has TRBV6-1 and TRBJ2-7; possibly TRBD2 for D (5 bases). The germline CDR1 and CDR2 sequences are MNHNS and SASEGT. V lost 5 bases, J lost 2 bases, and 13 bases lay in between. The CDR3 is 14 amino acids. This CDR3 is CASSRGPAAYEQYF. CDR3 sequence (DNA): TGTGCCAGCAGTCGCGGGCCGGCGGCCTACGAGCAGTACTTC.

The table lists this clonotype with many counts. J is TRBJ2-5 and V is TRBV7-9; 8 positions agree with TRBD1. V lost 3 bases to trimming and J lost 5 bases; unmatched junction nucleotides: 8. The length of the CDR3 is 15 residues. Per the germline V gene, CDR1 is SEHNR and CDR2 is FQNEAQ (reference sequence). The CDR3 is CASSFLAGGAETQYF. The CDR3 DNA sequence: TGTGCCAGCAGCTTTCTGGCAGGGGGCGCGGAGACCCAGTACTTC.

This clonotype came up a few times. This chain connects TRBV20-1 to TRBJ1-6, with TRBD1 as a possible D gene (5 bases). This CDR3 is built from 16 residues. Germline V gene data show CDR1 as DFQATT and CDR2 as SNEGSKA (reference sequence). V lost 1 base, J lost 7 bases, and 17 bases lay in between. The CDR3 DNA reads as TGCAGTGCTAGAGCGTTACTCAGGGAAGGAAATTCACCCCTCCACTTT. This codes for CSARALLREGNSPLHF.

V is TRBV12-3 or TRBV12-4 and J is TRBJ2-3, with TRBD2 as a possible D gene (7 bases). CDR3 length: 17 amino acids. The V end was cut by 7 bases, the J end by 3 bases, with 23 bases between. The CDR3, as DNA: TGTGCCAGCACCATCTTGGCCCGGGGGGCAGTTACAGATACGCAGTATTTT. Translating gives CASTILARGAVTDTQYF.

The table lists this clonotype with a few counts. In DNA, the CDR3 is TGTGCCAGCAGCTTCCTGATGGGAGCCAAAAACATTCAGTACTTC. This encodes CASSFLMGAKNIQYF. This rearrangement joins TRBV7-9 to TRBJ2-4; no firm D call. The V and J ends lost 3 bases and 0 bases respectively, with 9 bases between them. The CDR3 is made up of 15 amino acids. The germline V gene encodes CDR1 SEHNR and CDR2 FQNEAQ (reference sequence).

This clonotype occurred a few times. The rearrangement joins TRBV28 to TRBJ2-7, with a tentative D call TRBD1 (6 bases). The CDR3 sequence is 14 residues long. Trimming took 6 bases from V and 4 from J, leaving 16 bases between them. Per the germline V gene, CDR1 is MDHEN and CDR2 is SYDVKM. The CDR3 DNA is TGTGCCAGCAGAAAAGGGGGAAGCGGTTACGAGCAGTACTTC. Protein sequence: CASRKGGSGYEQYF.

This clonotype was counted ten times or more. This chain joins TRBV20-1 and TRBJ2-7, with D perhaps matching TRBD1 (5 bases). CDR1 is DFQATT and CDR2 is SNEGSKA in the germline V gene (reference sequence). V dropped 6 bases and J dropped 0 bases, with 9 bases sitting between them. The CDR3 contains 12 residues. The CDR3 reads CSARQLSYEQYF. CDR3 nucleotides: TGCAGTGCAAGACAGCTCTCCTACGAGCAGTACTTC.

The chain has TRBV19 and TRBJ1-5; D remains ambiguous. The CDR3 covers 12 residues. Germline V gene data show CDR1 as LNHDA and CDR2 as SQIVND (reference sequence). V was cut by 4 bases and J by 6 bases, with 7 bases left in between. The chain's CDR3 is CASSTSGQPQHF. CDR3 nucleotide sequence: TGTGCCAGTAGTACGTCGGGTCAGCCCCAGCATTTT.

There are many counts of this clonotype. The rearrangement uses TRBV7-9 and TRBJ1-4; maybe TRBD1 (6 bases). V was shortened by 2 bases and J by 5 bases, with 12 bases between the two germline ends. The CDR3 loop spans 15 amino acids. CDR1 is SEHNR and CDR2 is FQNEAQ in the germline V gene (reference sequence). The CDR3 spells CASSLRRQGNEKLFF. In DNA form, the CDR3 reads TGTGCCAGCAGCTTACGCCGGCAGGGGAATGAAAAACTGTTTTTT.

This clonotype was observed at least ten times. The chain recombines TRBV5-1 with TRBJ2-7; the D call may be TRBD1 or TRBD2 (10 bases each). The CDR3 length is 18 residues. The V end was cut by 4 bases, the J end by 6 bases, with 29 bases between. Germline V CDR1 and CDR2: SGHRS, YFSETQ. The CDR3 is CASSRTGGLAGAMGEQYF. The CDR3 bases are TGCGCCAGCAGCAGGACAGGGGGGCTAGCGGGAGCGATGGGCGAGCAGTACTTC. Full variable domain (rest looked up from reference TRBV5-1 and TRBJ2-7): KAGVTQTPRYLIKTRGQQVTLSCSPISGHRSVSWYQQTPGQGLQFLFEYFSETQRNKGNFPGRFSGRQFSNSRSEMNVSTLELGDSALYLCASSRTGGLAGAMGEQYFGPGTRLTVT.

This clonotype was counted at least ten times. V usage is TRBV7-2 and J usage is TRBJ2-3; D is unclear. Germline assignment: CDR1 SGHTA and CDR2 FQGNSA. The V end was cut by 5 bases, the J end by 3 bases, with 18 bases between. This CDR3 contains 16 residues. CDR3 nucleotide sequence: TGTGCCAGCAGCCCGCACCGACCTACAATTACAGATACGCAGTATTTT. This gives the protein CASSPHRPTITDTQYF.

This clonotype was seen repeatedly, ten times or more. The J gene is TRBJ1-2, the V gene TRBV14; D is ambiguous. Germline CDR1 SGHDN, CDR2 FVKESK. The CDR3 is 13 amino acids. The ends were cut back, 0 bases at V and 3 bases at J, with 5 bases in the middle. CDR3 residues: CASSQEGYYGYTF. Written as DNA, the CDR3 is TGTGCCAGCAGCCAAGAAGGGTACTATGGCTACACCTTC.

This clonotype was counted a few times. This sequence joins TRBV28 and TRBJ2-6, with 7 bases fitting TRBD1. Germline V CDR1 and CDR2: MDHEN, SYDVKM. The CDR3 is made up of 16 amino acids. Trimming cost V 7 bases and J 1 base; bases outside gene matches: 7. CDR3 in DNA: TGTGCCAGCACCAAGACAGGGTTGTCTGGGGCCAACGTCCTGACTTTC. Residues: CASTKTGLSGANVLTF.